The next 19 T cell receptor beta chains were all read from a single sample in a study of T cells in Graves' hyperthyroidism and ophthalmopathy. Regions amplified from RNA transcripts were the TCR beta CDR3 regions. First-round RT-PCR with HTBI primers amplified the TCR CDR3 region. TCRdb ran MiXCR on the multiplex PCR reads and lists one entry per CDR3 protein. The table records about 640,000 distinct CDR3 sequences, less than 25% of them present only once. The sequenced sample consisted of blood. These receptors all come from a man aged 30-40 years with Graves' ophthalmopathy.

This clonotype was counted between two and nine times. The chain employs TRBV11-2 and TRBJ1-3; 7 bases fit TRBD1. Trimming cost V 5 bases and J 0 bases; bases outside gene matches: 10. The CDR3 is made up of 17 amino acids. Germline V gene sequence: CDR1 SGHAT, CDR2 FQNNGV. The CDR3 DNA follows: TGTGCCAGCAGCGAAGGGAGGGGGCCGGTCTCTGGAAACACCATATATTTT. It yields the protein CASSEGRGPVSGNTIYF.

V usage is TRBV4-1 and J usage is TRBJ1-1; maybe TRBD1 (5 bases). This CDR3 is built from 13 residues. Germline V gives CDR1 MGHRA, CDR2 YSYEKL. Deletions cut 0 bases from V and 7 bases from J, with 9 bases between. The CDR3 is CASSQDTGDEAFF. The CDR3 DNA sequence: TGCGCCAGCAGCCAAGATACAGGTGATGAAGCTTTCTTT.

The chain has TRBV12-3 or TRBV12-4 and TRBJ1-5; D is ambiguous. V lost 3 bases and J lost 0, with 9 bases in between. The CDR3 is made up of 15 amino acids. CDR3 sequence (DNA): TGTGCCAGCAGTTTTGGAGGATATAGCAATCAGCCCCAGCATTTT. Its protein is CASSFGGYSNQPQHF.

This clonotype was seen more than once but under ten times. The rearrangement uses TRBV7-6 and TRBJ1-3; D uncertain. CDR1 and CDR2 (germline): SGHVS, FNYEAQ. V dropped 5 bases and J dropped 1 base, with 18 bases sitting between them. This CDR3 has 17 residues. The CDR3 bases are TGTGCCAGCAGCCCCCACATTATACGAGGATCTGGAAACACCATATATTTT. Its protein product is CASSPHIIRGSGNTIYF.

The gene calls are TRBV28 and TRBJ2-1; 10 nucleotides match TRBD2. This CDR3 spans 15 amino acids. Germline V gene data show CDR1 as MDHEN and CDR2 as SYDVKM. V was pared by 8 bases and J by 3 bases, with 7 bases of the junction left unmatched. The CDR3 sequence is CASRSGTSDYNEQFF. CDR3 DNA: TGTGCCAGCCGGTCCGGGACTAGCGACTACAATGAGCAGTTCTTC.

This rearrangement joins TRBV14 to TRBJ2-1; TRBD2 agrees at 10 bases. The V gene end was trimmed by 8 bases and the J gene end by 4 bases; junction bases not matched to a gene: 8. Per the germline V gene, CDR1 is SGHDN and CDR2 is FVKESK. The CDR3 runs 15 residues. CDR3 coding DNA: TGTGCCAGCTGTCTAGCGGGAGTGGGTTACAATGAGCAGTTCTTC. This translates into CASCLAGVGYNEQFF.

This clonotype was found a few times. The chain links TRBV30 to TRBJ1-2, with no clear D. The length of the CDR3 is 13 residues. With 0 bases removed from V and 0 bases from J, the gap between germline ends came to 5 bases. Looked up from germline, CDR1 is GTSNPN and CDR2 is SVGIG (reference sequence). CDR3 DNA: TGTGCCTGGAGTGTACAGCCTAACTATGGCTACACCTTC. The encoded protein is CAWSVQPNYGYTF.

This clonotype was seen ten or more times. The J gene is TRBJ1-2, the V gene TRBV28, with D maybe TRBD1 (6 bases). Germline V gene sequence: CDR1 MDHEN, CDR2 SYDVKM. The CDR3 is made up of 14 amino acids. V gave up 6 bases and J gave up 6 bases, with 17 bases separating them. The DNA of the CDR3 is TGTGCCAGCAGCCCCCCTCCAGGGACAAATGGCTACACCTTC. Protein product: CASSPPPGTNGYTF.

This chain joins TRBV4-1 and TRBJ2-3; D may be TRBD2 (6 bases). Trimming pared 0 bases from V and 0 bases from J, leaving 16 bases between. Germline V gene lookup returns CDR1 MGHRA and CDR2 YSYEKL. This CDR3 has 18 residues. In DNA form, the CDR3 reads TGCGCCAGCAGCCAAGAAGAATCGGACTACCTAAGCACAGATACGCAGTATTTT. As protein: CASSQEESDYLSTDTQYF.

V usage is TRBV24-1 and J usage is TRBJ1-2, with 9 bases lining up with TRBD1. The V gene end was trimmed by 4 bases and the J gene end by 8 bases; junction bases not matched to a gene: 7. The CDR3 has 14 amino acids. Germline V gene data show CDR1 as KGHDR and CDR2 as SFDVKD. CDR3: CATSDNDRGLGYTF. CDR3 nucleotide sequence: TGTGCCACCAGTGACAACGACAGGGGGTTGGGCTACACCTTC.

This rearrangement joins TRBV2 to TRBJ2-1; 14 bases line up with TRBD2. Germline V lookup: CDR1 SNHLY, CDR2 FYNNEI. This CDR3 has 16 residues. J gave up 4 bases and V 6 bases, and 5 bases lay outside the gene matches. The DNA of the CDR3 is TGTGCCAGCAGGAGACTAGCGGGAGGGGGGTACAATGAGCAGTTCTTC. Translated: CASRRLAGGGYNEQFF.

Ten or more counts support this clonotype. The chain uses TRBV30 and TRBJ1-5; perhaps TRBD1 as D (5 bases). The germline gives CDR1 GTSNPN, CDR2 SVGIG (reference sequence). Between the trimmed V and J ends, which lost 1 base and 2 bases, there was a span of 6 bases. The CDR3 contains 13 residues. CDR3 bases: TGTGCCTGGAGTGCACAGGGCAATCAGCCCCAGCATTTT. Its protein product is CAWSAQGNQPQHF.

The chain is built from TRBV7-9 and TRBJ2-1; 7 nucleotides agree with TRBD2. This CDR3 has 18 amino acids. Germline CDR1 SEHNR, CDR2 FQNEAQ (reference sequence). Trimming at V came to 5 bases and at J to 0 bases, leaving 13 bases not matched to a gene. The CDR3 reads CASSAPKLLANSYNEQFF. CDR3 nucleotide sequence: TGTGCCAGCAGCGCACCTAAATTACTAGCGAACTCCTACAATGAGCAGTTCTTC.

There are a few counts of this clonotype. The gene calls are TRBV6-1 and TRBJ1-1, with a weak D call TRBD1 (5 bases). V was pared by 6 bases and J by 6 bases, with 14 bases between. Germline V lookup: CDR1 MNHNS, CDR2 SASEGT. This CDR3 is 13 amino acids long. This CDR3 reads CASSGWEGAEAFF. The CDR3 region has the DNA TGTGCCAGCAGCGGGTGGGAAGGGGCTGAAGCTTTCTTT.

V and J are TRBV10-3 and TRBJ1-5; D is unresolved. The germline gives CDR1 ENHRY, CDR2 SYGVKD. V was trimmed by 3 bases and J by 0 bases, leaving 6 bases between them. The CDR3 spans 14 residues. The CDR3 is CAISDGHSNQPQHF. The CDR3 nucleotides are TGTGCCATCAGTGACGGTCATAGCAATCAGCCCCAGCATTTT.

The rearrangement uses TRBV7-9 and TRBJ2-1; weak D call: TRBD2 (6 bases). The germline V gene has CDR1 SEHNR and CDR2 FQNEAQ (reference sequence). The V gene lost 4 bases and the J gene lost 8 bases, with 15 bases spanning the gap. This CDR3 is built from 14 residues. In nucleotides, the CDR3 is TGTGCCAGCAGCTATGAGGGAGGTATCCATGAGCAGTTCTTC. Translating it yields CASSYEGGIHEQFF.

J is TRBJ2-3 and V is TRBV6-2 or TRBV6-3; D unresolved. With 7 bases removed from V and 2 bases from J, the gap between germline ends came to 16 bases. Per the germline V gene, CDR1 is MNHEY and CDR2 is SVGEGT. This CDR3 contains 15 residues. CDR3 in amino acids: CASIPARWATDTQYF. The CDR3 DNA reads TGTGCCAGCATCCCCGCCCGTTGGGCCACAGATACGCAGTATTTT.

The gene calls are TRBV7-9 and TRBJ2-2, with a possible D match to TRBD1 (5 bases). Germline V lookup: CDR1 SEHNR, CDR2 FQNEAQ (reference sequence). The CDR3 totals 16 residues. V was clipped by 1 base and J by 1 base, with 10 bases between them. The CDR3 sequence: CASSLDFGQNTGELFF. In DNA, the CDR3 is TGTGCCAGCAGCTTAGATTTCGGACAGAACACCGGGGAGCTGTTTTTT.

Only a few counts were recorded for this clonotype. The chain has TRBV11-2 and TRBJ2-2; D ambiguous. The CDR3 totals 17 residues. CDR1 and CDR2 (germline): SGHAT, FQNNGV. V lost 1 base to trimming and J lost 2 bases, with 14 bases between them. This CDR3 is CASSLVWSGPNTGELFF. In DNA form, the CDR3 reads TGTGCCAGCAGCTTAGTTTGGTCCGGGCCCAACACCGGGGAGCTGTTTTTT.